Listed below are T cell receptor beta chains from one sample, sequenced in a study of radiotherapy plus CTLA-4 blockade in lung cancer. The repertoire was sequenced with immunoSEQ multiplex PCR; TCRdb's copy has only in-frame clones and lacks some. Of 55,000 to 70,000 clones in the sample, more than 60% were seen once. The sample in question was peripheral blood, obtained from a patient treated with radiotherapy plus ipilimumab. The source is a human donor with non-small cell lung cancer who had a complete response to radiotherapy plus ipilimumab. Each CDR3 is given with its conserved first and last residue.

V gene: TRBV4-3; CDR3 length: 15; J gene: TRBJ1-1; CDR3 protein: CASSQAVTQNTEAFF
V gene: TRBV4-3; CDR3 length: 14; J gene: TRBJ1-2; CDR3 protein: CASSQGDGLYGYTF
V gene: TRBV23-1; CDR3 length: 13; J gene: TRBJ1-5; CDR3 protein: CAILDRGGQPQHF
V gene: TRBV6-5; CDR3 length: 13; J gene: TRBJ2-1; CDR3 protein: CASSYSLGGEQFF
V gene: TRBV7-9; CDR3 length: 14; J gene: TRBJ2-2; CDR3 protein: CASSFWGVGGELFF
V gene: TRBV19; CDR3 length: 15; J gene: TRBJ1-4; CDR3 protein: CASSVRQHSNEKLFF
V gene: TRBV7-9; CDR3 length: 15; J gene: TRBJ2-1; CDR3 protein: CASSPQGQGLNEQFF
V gene: TRBV20-1; CDR3 length: 11; J gene: TRBJ2-7; CDR3 protein: CSAITGYEQYF
V gene: TRBV18; CDR3 length: 17; J gene: TRBJ2-1; CDR3 protein: CASSPLAGGLGHNEQFF
V gene: TRBV5-1; CDR3 length: 18; J gene: TRBJ2-1; CDR3 protein: CASSLVGGTSGPYNEQFF
V gene: TRBV4-3; CDR3 length: 15; J gene: TRBJ1-1; CDR3 protein: CASSQEAGSGTEAFF
V gene: TRBV5-1; CDR3 length: 15; J gene: TRBJ1-4; CDR3 protein: CASSPGGSTNEKLFF
V gene: TRBV18; CDR3 length: 15; J gene: TRBJ1-5; CDR3 protein: CASSPLGQGIQPQHF
V gene: TRBV6-1; CDR3 length: 16; J gene: TRBJ1-6; CDR3 protein: CASSGQGYAYNSPLHF
V gene: TRBV11-2; CDR3 length: 15; J gene: TRBJ1-2; CDR3 protein: CASSPRWAINYGYTF
V gene: TRBV19; CDR3 length: 12; J gene: TRBJ1-1; CDR3 protein: CASSGGRIQAFF
V gene: TRBV7-9; CDR3 length: 16; J gene: TRBJ2-7; CDR3 protein: CASSGDYLSSSYEQYF
V gene: TRBV19; CDR3 length: 14; J gene: TRBJ2-1; CDR3 protein: CASSEQGVYNEQFF
V gene: TRBV5-1; CDR3 length: 15; J gene: TRBJ1-1; CDR3 protein: CASSPSGTGDTEAFF
V gene: TRBV19; CDR3 length: 16; J gene: TRBJ1-3; CDR3 protein: CASSLQDWSFGNTIYF
V gene: TRBV29-1; CDR3 length: 13; J gene: TRBJ2-5; CDR3 protein: CSVATGIGETQYF
V gene: TRBV9; CDR3 length: 15; J gene: TRBJ1-2; CDR3 protein: CASSVTGVGNYGYTF
V gene: TRBV15; CDR3 length: 14; J gene: TRBJ1-1; CDR3 protein: CATSRGGADTEAFF
V gene: TRBV11-2; CDR3 length: 14; J gene: TRBJ1-1; CDR3 protein: CASSLYRTDTEAFF
V gene: TRBV30; CDR3 length: 13; J gene: TRBJ2-1; CDR3 protein: CAWKRDYNNEQFF
V gene: TRBV7-9; CDR3 length: 15; J gene: TRBJ1-1; CDR3 protein: CASSLAWQGATEAFF
V gene: TRBV7-9; CDR3 length: 14; J gene: TRBJ1-2; CDR3 protein: CASTFGGPSRGYTF